Shown below are 30 T cell receptor beta chains from a single sample sequenced in a study of blood T cell repertoires in COVID-19. Using immunoSEQ multiplex PCR, the repertoire was profiled, and TCRdb retains in-frame clones only, with some absent. The sample has 150,000 to 200,000 clones, around four fifths seen once. Material for sequencing was peripheral blood. All receptors derive from a woman aged 70-85 years with COVID-19, enrolled during active disease.

The rearrangement joins TRBV5-1 to TRBJ2-1; 7 nucleotides agree with TRBD2. CDR3 length: 17 amino acids. The germline V gene encodes CDR1 SGHRS and CDR2 YFSETQ. J gave up 4 bases and V 1 base, and 11 bases lay outside the gene matches. DNA for the CDR3: TGCGCCAGCAGCTTGTATGGGGAGGGCCCGCGTTACAATGAGCAGTTCTTC. It translates to CASSLYGEGPRYNEQFF.

This clone was observed a few times. The chain links TRBV5-1 to TRBJ2-7; possibly TRBD1 for D (6 bases). CDR3 size: 14 residues. V was shortened by 3 bases and J by 2 bases, with 12 bases between the two germline ends. Germline V gene data show CDR1 as SGHRS and CDR2 as YFSETQ. This CDR3 is CASSWTDRTYEQYV. In nucleotides, the CDR3 is TGCGCCAGCAGCTGGACGGACAGAACCTACGAGCAGTACGTC.

The genes are TRBV14 and TRBJ2-3, with TRBD1 matching 11 bases. The CDR3 runs to 16 residues. The junction had 6 bases not matched to a gene; V was cut back by 2 bases and J by 5 bases. Germline lookup yields CDR1 SGHDN and CDR2 FVKESK. The CDR3 sequence: CASSQPGDRGKDTQYF. In DNA form, the CDR3 reads TGTGCCAGCAGCCAACCCGGGGACAGGGGGAAAGATACGCAGTATTTT. Variable domain in full (rest from reference TRBV14 and TRBJ2-3): EAGVTQFPSHSVIEKGQTVTLRCDPISGHDNLYWYRRVMGKEIKFLLHFVKESKQDESGMPNNRFLAERTGGTYSTLKVQPAELEDSGVYFCASSQPGDRGKDTQYFGPGTRLTVL.

This sequence joins TRBV5-1 and TRBJ2-3, with TRBD2 matching 11 bases. CDR1 is SGHRS and CDR2 is YFSETQ in the germline V gene. With V trimmed by 4 bases and J by 2 bases, 9 bases remained unmatched. This CDR3 comprises 17 residues. CDR3 sequence: CASSPGMTSGDTDTQYF. CDR3 nucleotide sequence: TGCGCCAGCAGCCCTGGAATGACTAGCGGGGACACAGATACGCAGTATTTT.

This clone came up once. The rearrangement links TRBV5-1 to TRBJ2-2; 10 nucleotides align to TRBD2. Trimming cost V 7 bases and J 4 bases; bases outside gene matches: 10. In germline, CDR1 is SGHRS, CDR2 YFSETQ. CDR3 length: 16 amino acids. CDR3 amino acids: CASGPLAGDVTGELFF. For the CDR3, the DNA is TGCGCCAGCGGCCCCCTAGCGGGAGATGTCACCGGGGAGCTGTTTTTT.

The chain links TRBV5-1 to TRBJ2-1; 8 nucleotides line up with TRBD1. The CDR3 runs 14 residues. Germline loops: CDR1 SGHRS, CDR2 YFSETQ. Trimming took 3 bases from V and 8 from J; bases not matched to a gene: 7. The CDR3, as DNA: TGCGCCAGCAGCTGGCAGATGACAGGGGATGAGCAGTTCTTC. It translates to CASSWQMTGDEQFF.

This chain uses TRBV19 with TRBJ1-5; the match to TRBD1 covers 8 bases. The CDR3 spans 15 residues. V shed 4 bases, J shed 4 bases, and the junction held 6 bases outside the gene matches. Germline V gene lookup returns CDR1 LNHDA and CDR2 SQIVND (reference sequence). The CDR3 region is CASSTGGSGNQPQHF. The CDR3 DNA reads as TGTGCCAGTAGTACAGGGGGCTCTGGAAATCAGCCCCAGCATTTT.

The V and J genes are TRBV5-5 and TRBJ2-1, with a weak D call TRBD1 (6 bases). Germline V gene data show CDR1 as SGHKS and CDR2 as YYEKEE (reference sequence). The CDR3 totals 15 residues. Trimming stripped 0 bases from V and 1 base from J, with 8 bases between. CDR3 in amino acids: CASSLVQGSYNEQFF. CDR3 DNA: TGTGCCAGCAGCTTGGTCCAGGGGTCCTACAATGAGCAGTTCTTC. The full variable domain, completed using reference TRBV5-5 and TRBJ2-1, is DAGVTQSPTHLIKTRGQQVTLRCSPISGHKSVSWYQQVLGQGPQFIFQYYEKEERGRGNFPDRFSARQFPNYSSELNVNALLLGDSALYLCASSLVQGSYNEQFFGPGTRLTVL.

This chain's CDR3 is CASSSGLADPSYNEQFF. Here the CDR3 DNA reads TGTGCCAGCAGCTCGGGACTAGCGGATCCCTCCTACAATGAGCAGTTCTTC. This chain connects TRBV7-2 to TRBJ2-1; TRBD2 aligns across 11 bases. The CDR3 has 17 amino acids. J was trimmed by 0 bases and V by 4 bases; bases with no gene match: 5. The germline gives CDR1 SGHTA, CDR2 FQGNSA.

The CDR3 loop reads CASSEVSRSSYEQYF. DNA for the CDR3: TGTGCCAGCAGTGAAGTCTCCAGAAGCTCCTACGAGCAGTACTTC. The chain joins TRBV6-1 to TRBJ2-7; D is ambiguous. The germline CDR1 and CDR2 sequences are MNHNS and SASEGT. This CDR3 contains 15 residues. Deletions cut 1 base from V and 0 bases from J, with 10 bases between.

This chain uses TRBV10-2 with TRBJ2-3; the match to TRBD2 covers 7 bases. Trimming took 6 bases from V and 2 from J; bases not matched to a gene: 8. From germline, CDR1 is WSHSY and CDR2 SAAADI. This CDR3 comprises 15 residues. The CDR3 region is CASREPGLNTDTQYF. CDR3 sequence (DNA): TGCGCCAGCAGGGAGCCGGGACTAAACACAGATACGCAGTATTTT.

The chain employs TRBV6-1 and TRBJ1-1, with no clear D. Per the germline V gene, CDR1 is MNHNS and CDR2 is SASEGT. This CDR3 is built from 15 residues. The V end lost 1 base, the J end lost 0 bases, and 9 bases lay between the germline ends. The CDR3 bases are TGTGCCAGCAGTGAAGTAACACAGATGAACACTGAAGCTTTCTTT. Amino acid sequence: CASSEVTQMNTEAFF.

The chain couples TRBV19 to TRBJ1-2; unclear D gene. With 4 bases removed from V and 1 base from J, the gap between germline ends came to 4 bases. The CDR3 is made up of 12 amino acids. Looked up from germline, CDR1 is LNHDA and CDR2 is SQIVND (reference sequence). The CDR3 spells CASSNNNYGYTF. CDR3 bases: TGTGCCAGTAGTAACAATAACTATGGCTACACCTTC.

The chain joins TRBV7-2 to TRBJ2-7; 7 nucleotides match TRBD1. Germline values: CDR1 SGHTA, CDR2 FQGNSA. CDR3 size: 15 residues. V gave up 4 bases and J gave up 4 bases; unmatched junction bases: 10. The CDR3 here is CASSSSGTEGYEQYF. The CDR3 DNA reads TGTGCCAGCAGCTCTTCCGGGACAGAAGGATACGAGCAGTACTTC.

V is TRBV4-1 and J is TRBJ2-3; the match to TRBD2 covers 8 bases. Germline values: CDR1 MGHRA, CDR2 YSYEKL. V lost 4 bases to trimming and J lost 2 bases; unmatched junction nucleotides: 8. This CDR3 region has 16 residues. CDR3 bases: TGCGCCAGCAGCCTCCTCGGGGGGGCCTTCACAGATACGCAGTATTTT. It encodes CASSLLGGAFTDTQYF.

This chain links TRBV6-1 with TRBJ2-1; TRBD2 matches at 9 bases. CDR1 and CDR2 from the germline V gene are MNHNS and SASEGT. There are 17 residues in the CDR3. V was pared by 2 bases and J by 9 bases, with 14 bases of the junction left unmatched. The CDR3 sequence: CASSEIRLRGRASEQFF. The CDR3, as DNA: TGTGCCAGCAGTGAAATAAGACTCCGCGGGAGGGCCTCTGAGCAGTTCTTC.

The CDR3 reads CASSIGGRSTGELFF. Here the CDR3 DNA reads TGTGCCAGCAGTATCGGGGGGCGTAGCACCGGGGAGCTGTTTTTT. The gene calls are TRBV27 and TRBJ2-2; TRBD2 is a possible D gene (7 bases). V was cut by 5 bases and J by 4 bases, with 14 bases left in between. This CDR3 has 15 amino acids. The V gene's germline CDR1 is MNHEY and CDR2 SMNVEV (reference sequence).

The table lists this clone with a few counts. This chain links TRBV2 with TRBJ2-7, with 12 bases lining up with TRBD1. The CDR3 has 14 residues. V gave up 8 bases and J gave up 7 bases; unmatched junction bases: 9. Germline lookup yields CDR1 SNHLY and CDR2 FYNNEI. This CDR3 reads CASRTGQGAGEQYV. The CDR3 coding sequence is TGTGCCAGCCGGACGGGACAGGGGGCTGGTGAGCAGTACGTC.

The V and J genes are TRBV7-9 and TRBJ1-2; possibly TRBD1 for D (5 bases). Per the germline V gene, CDR1 is SEHNR and CDR2 is FQNEAQ (reference sequence). The CDR3 covers 12 residues. Trimming pared 2 bases from V and 6 bases from J, leaving 7 bases between. The CDR3, as DNA: TGTGCCAGCAGCTTAATCAGGGATGGCTACACCTTC. Residues: CASSLIRDGYTF.

This chain joins TRBV7-9 and TRBJ2-1; D gene unclear. Germline values: CDR1 SEHNR, CDR2 FQNEAQ (reference sequence). Trimming took 1 base from V and 0 from J, leaving 10 bases between them. The CDR3 covers 16 residues. CDR3 protein: CASSLGPGSSYNEQFF. DNA of the CDR3: TGTGCCAGCAGCTTAGGTCCCGGTAGCTCCTACAATGAGCAGTTCTTC.

This clone was observed a few times. The V gene is TRBV2, the J gene TRBJ1-5; 8 bases line up with TRBD1. The CDR3 spans 14 residues. The germline V gene has CDR1 SNHLY and CDR2 FYNNEI. The V and J ends lost 8 bases and 7 bases, in that order; junction bases with no gene match: 10. The chain's CDR3 is CASEGGQGRQPQHF. CDR3 sequence (DNA): TGTGCCAGCGAGGGCGGACAGGGTCGGCAGCCCCAGCATTTT.

Comment on this clone: Additional DNA sequences in this sample encode the identical CDR3. V and J are TRBV15 and TRBJ1-2, with D uncertain. The CDR3 spans 14 residues. CDR1 and CDR2 from the germline V gene are LNHNV and YYDKDF (reference sequence). V was clipped by 0 bases and J by 4 bases, with 9 bases between them. This chain's CDR3 is CATSRDRQAYGYTF. Written as DNA, the CDR3 is TGTGCCACCAGCAGAGATCGTCAGGCCTATGGCTACACCTTC. The variable domain in full, with the rest retrieved from reference TRBV15 and TRBJ1-2, is DAMVIQNPRYQVTQFGKPVTLSCSQTLNHNVMYWYQQKSSQAPKLLFHYYDKDFNNEADTPDNFQSRRPNTSFCFLDIRSPGLGDTAMYLCATSRDRQAYGYTFGSGTRLTVV.

This chain links TRBV5-1 with TRBJ2-6; D perhaps matches TRBD1 (5 bases). Trimming took 1 base from V and 0 from J, leaving 20 bases between them. The germline gives CDR1 SGHRS, CDR2 YFSETQ. The CDR3 length is 20 residues. Here the CDR3 reads CASSLMDNRIISSGANVLTF. In DNA form, the CDR3 reads TGCGCCAGCAGCTTGATGGACAATAGAATAATAAGCTCTGGGGCCAACGTCCTGACTTTC.

V gene TRBV2 combines with J gene TRBJ1-3; D possibly corresponds to TRBD1 (5 bases). This CDR3 has 15 residues. The V end was cut by 8 bases, the J end by 2 bases, with 16 bases between. Germline CDR1 SNHLY, CDR2 FYNNEI. CDR3 in amino acids: CASSRSKGTGNTIYF. The CDR3 bases are TGTGCCAGCTCAAGGTCGAAGGGGACTGGAAACACCATATATTTT.

The chain couples TRBV6-2 or TRBV6-3 to TRBJ2-3; the match to TRBD1 covers 9 bases. V shed 5 bases and J 3 bases; nucleotides not matched to a gene: 0. Per the germline V gene, CDR1 is MNHEY and CDR2 is SVGEGT. This CDR3 spans 13 amino acids. CDR3 nucleotide sequence: TGTGCCAGCAGTGGACAGGGGACAGATACGCAGTATTTT. Amino acids: CASSGQGTDTQYF.

CDR3: CASSKDSANTGELFF. The CDR3 region has the DNA TGTGCCAGCAGTAAGGACAGCGCGAACACCGGGGAGCTGTTTTTT. The V call is TRBV7-3, the J call TRBJ2-2, with a weak D call TRBD1 (6 bases). This CDR3 contains 15 residues. Germline lookup yields CDR1 SGHTA and CDR2 FQGTGA. Trimming left V 6 bases short and J 0 bases short, with 11 bases between.

This chain links TRBV5-1 with TRBJ2-1, with a tentative D call TRBD2 (6 bases). Germline loops: CDR1 SGHRS, CDR2 YFSETQ. Trimming stripped 4 bases from V and 3 bases from J, with 14 bases between. The CDR3 is 15 residues long. The CDR3 DNA reads TGCGCCAGCAGCCCCCGGACTAATGTCTACAATGAGCAGTTCTTC. It yields the protein CASSPRTNVYNEQFF. Together with reference TRBV5-1 and TRBJ2-1, the CDR3 gives the full variable domain: KAGVTQTPRYLIKTRGQQVTLSCSPISGHRSVSWYQQTPGQGLQFLFEYFSETQRNKGNFPGRFSGRQFSNSRSEMNVSTLELGDSALYLCASSPRTNVYNEQFFGPGTRLTVL.

V usage is TRBV7-3 and J usage is TRBJ1-1; no clear D gene. V lost 0 bases and J lost 1, with 3 bases in between. Germline-derived CDR1 and CDR2 are SGHTA and FQGTGA. The CDR3 consists of 13 residues. For the CDR3, the DNA is TGTGCCAGCAGCTTAACCGGGAACACTGAAGCTTTCTTT. It codes for CASSLTGNTEAFF.

The chain links TRBV11-2 to TRBJ1-3; D might be TRBD1 (5 bases). V gave up 1 base and J gave up 7 bases, with 14 bases separating them. Germline lookup yields CDR1 SGHAT and CDR2 FQNNGV. The CDR3 sequence is 15 residues long. The CDR3 nucleotides read TGTGCCAGCAGCTTAGGTTCGAGGACATATAACACCATATATTTT. Its translation: CASSLGSRTYNTIYF.

In the case of this clone: Other DNA sequences in the same sample also yield this CDR3. CDR3 DNA sequence: TGCAGCGTTGGGGACACCTACGAGCAGTACGTC. Protein: CSVGDTYEQYV. V and J are TRBV29-1 and TRBJ2-7; tentatively, D is TRBD1 (6 bases). V was shortened by 4 bases and J by 2 bases, with 6 bases between the two germline ends. The V gene's germline CDR1 is SQVTM and CDR2 ANQGSEA. The CDR3 has 11 amino acids.